This TCR beta chain emerged from a study of blood T cell repertoires in COVID-19. Per the original methods: Reference gene primer amplification yielded estimated nucleated cell counts. Sequencing was performed with immunoSEQ multiplex PCR; in TCRdb, only in-frame clones are kept and a portion is missing. The V and J calls and clone size were taken over from that table, and D and trimming were inferred from the DNA. The sample comprises 200,000 to 250,000 clones, under 90% of which are singletons, and 4.8% rests with the top ten. What was sequenced was PBMCs or T cells enriched from blood (not recorded which). The source is a woman between 50 and 59 years old who had been exposed to COVID-19.

In DNA, the CDR3 is TGTGCCAGCAGTCTTCCAACAGGTTACACTGAAGCTTTCTTT. It yields the protein CASSLPTGYTEAFF. This rearrangement joins TRBV28 to TRBJ1-1; a weak D match, TRBD1 (5 bases). Deletions cut 5 bases from V and 3 bases from J, with 13 bases between. The CDR3 sequence is 14 residues long. CDR1 and CDR2 (germline): MDHEN, SYDVKM. Complete variable domain (other parts from reference TRBV28 and TRBJ1-1): DVKVTQSSRYLVKRTGEKVFLECVQDMDHENMFWYRQDPGLGLRLIYFSYDVKMKEKGDIPEGYSVSREKKERFSLILESASTNQTSMYLCASSLPTGYTEAFFGQGTRLTVV.